This T cell receptor (beta chain) comes out of a study of T cells in Graves' hyperthyroidism and ophthalmopathy (dated by TCRdb to the late 2010s). For the study in its entirety: Peripheral blood was sampled at the time of initial diagnosis, prior to any treatment. TCR Vbeta CDR3 sequencing of 135 peripheral blood samples (over 40 ophthalmopathy, 75 to 80 hyperthyroidism and some 17 progressor patients) is reported in the paper. To identify distinguishing TCR V-J signatures, a discovery cohort of around 100 patients was used, comprising 40 to 45 with Graves' ophthalmopathy and approximately 58 with stable Graves' hyperthyroidism. Following sampling, methimazole starting at 30 mg daily was given to hyperthyroidism patients, and high-dose intravenous methylprednisolone was given to ophthalmopathy patients. In more than five Graves' hyperthyroidism patients, the study also compared T-cell repertoires from thyroid tissue with T-cell repertoires from blood. An independent validation cohort of about 19 hyperthyroidism patients and 17 patients who later progressed to ophthalmopathy tested prospective prediction of ophthalmopathy. The 100 or so discovery patients were randomly split 7:3 into training and test sets.

Amplification of TCR beta CDR3 regions was carried out from RNA transcripts. The TCR CDR3 was subjected to a first round of RT-PCR using the HTBI primer set and the Qiagen OneStep RT-PCR kit. Libraries were constructed in a second round of multiplex PCR, after which size selection and purification were performed. Libraries were sequenced paired-end with 100 bp reads on an Illumina HiSeq2000. In the paper's pipeline: SOAPnuke was used to process the raw data, removing reads that contained adapters or uncalled bases, had a mean Phred below 15, or lacked an exact match to the constant primer or identifier. COPE v1.2.5 was used to merge the high-quality paired reads, and each unique nucleotide sequence was defined as a clonotype. MiTCR v1.1 was used to align the clonotypes against IMGT TRBV, TRBD and TRBJ reference segments. The analysis was restricted to V-J combinations with a frequency above 0.0001, which together covered just over 98% of the repertoires. The TCS score was defined as the ratio of F50 (clonal expansion) to E x V (chaos), calculated using BLOSUM62-based TCRdist between CDR3 peptides within each V-J. Welch's t-statistics and random forest reduced several hundred V-J features to 13, which were used in a naive Bayes classifier (R e1071). The similarity between thyroid and blood repertoires was quantified using the Morisita-Horn index. Using fastp at Q25 and MiXCR, TCRdb reprocessed the public reads and kept productive beta chains. Each CDR3 protein gets just one entry, which takes the most common genes and DNA from the rows behind it. These V and J calls are TCRdb output, not the study's own analysis. The sample records about 34,000 distinct CDR3 sequences, around half of which are singletons. The top ten constitute roughly 25% of the sample.

CDR1 and CDR2, looked up from the germline V gene, are SGHRS and YFSETQ. V is pared back by 0 bases and J by 2 bases, with 14 bases lying between the germline termini. There are 16 amino acids in the CDR3, from cysteine to phenylalanine inclusive. Only the CDR3 portion is preserved as DNA: 48 bases, with reading frame beginning at the first base. For this clonotype: Its specific antigen is unknown. No base quality information exists; no much larger clone differs at one position.

What the work shows at the level of the full study, not this receptor alone: In validation, the model predicted progression to ophthalmopathy a median of 6.5 months before onset, with around 70% sensitivity and more than 72% specificity. Most expanded thyroid clonotypes (frequency above 0.001) were also detected in blood, suggesting blood repertoires may reflect thyroid immune responses. Sample size was not statistically predetermined, and blinding of investigators to group allocation was not performed. A 13 V-J signature model separated ophthalmopathy from stable hyperthyroidism, with around 88% sensitivity and 81.08% specificity in cross-validation and 80%/75% in testing.

Ophthalmopathy patients had moderately to severely active disease, Clinical Activity Score of at least 3, NOSPECS grade of at least 4, and duration under 3 months. Any patient with an uncontrolled infection, another autoimmune disease, pregnancy or lactation was excluded. Diagnoses relied on clinical symptoms, serum thyroxine and TRAb, thyroid ultrasound and orbital computed tomography. Ficoll-Paque density gradient centrifugation was used to isolate PBMCs from approximately 10 ml of fresh peripheral blood. Trizol reagent was used to extract total RNA, and RNA quality was then checked on an Agilent 2100 Bioanalyzer.

The chain joins TRBV5-1 to TRBJ1-1, and the D gene may be TRBD1, 5 bases matching. The sample taken for sequencing was blood. This TCR came from a woman aged 40 to 50 with Graves' ophthalmopathy. Read as DNA, the sequence is TGCGCCAGCAGCTTGGCGCAGGGCTCTGGAAACACTGAAGCTTTCTTT. Its protein is CASSLAQGSGNTEAFF.